The clone carrying this T cell receptor beta chain was counted only a few times. Its antigen is not known. Germline-derived CDR1 and CDR2 are SGHRS and YFSETQ. V lost 0 bases to trimming and J lost 1 base, with 10 bases between them. The CDR3 has 15 amino acids. This sample was taken from a study of response to subunit inactivated influenza vaccine. A single record per CDR3 protein comes from TCRdb applying MiXCR to the RT-PCR reads. The sample consists of around 750,000 distinct CDR3 sequences, around 20% of them appearing once. Study-wide findings and caveats: After each seasonal influenza vaccination, few new T cells are recruited, the authors suggested.

This sequence was found in a man aged 45-65 years who received an inactivated influenza vaccine. The chain joins TRBV5-1 to TRBJ2-5; D not resolved. This material consisted of PBMCs from blood, taken 4 to 6 days after vaccination. The CDR3 nucleotides read TGCGCCAGCAGCTTGGGTGTGGGTCCCCAAGAGACCCAGTACTTC. It yields the protein CASSLGVGPQETQYF.